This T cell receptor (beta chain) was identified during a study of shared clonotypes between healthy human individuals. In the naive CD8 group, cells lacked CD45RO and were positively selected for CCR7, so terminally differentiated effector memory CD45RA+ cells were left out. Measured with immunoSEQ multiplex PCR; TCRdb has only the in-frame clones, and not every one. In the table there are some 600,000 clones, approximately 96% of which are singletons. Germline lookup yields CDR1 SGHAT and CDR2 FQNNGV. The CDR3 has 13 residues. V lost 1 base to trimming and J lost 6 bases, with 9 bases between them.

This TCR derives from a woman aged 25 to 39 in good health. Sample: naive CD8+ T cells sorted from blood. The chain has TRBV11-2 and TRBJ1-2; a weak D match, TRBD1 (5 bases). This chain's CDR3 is CASSLGIRDGYTF. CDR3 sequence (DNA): TGTGCCAGCAGCTTAGGGATCAGGGATGGCTACACCTTC.